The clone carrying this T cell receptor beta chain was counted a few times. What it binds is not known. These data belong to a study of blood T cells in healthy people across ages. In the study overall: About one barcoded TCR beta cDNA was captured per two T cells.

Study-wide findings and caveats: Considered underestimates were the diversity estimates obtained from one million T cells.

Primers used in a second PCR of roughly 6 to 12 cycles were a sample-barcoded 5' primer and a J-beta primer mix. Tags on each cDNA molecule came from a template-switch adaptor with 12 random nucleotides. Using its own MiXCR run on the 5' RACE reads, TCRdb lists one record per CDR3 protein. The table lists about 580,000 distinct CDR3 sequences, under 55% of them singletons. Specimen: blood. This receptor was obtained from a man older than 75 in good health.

The CDR3 DNA is TGTGCCACCGGGACTAGCGCGCATAATGAGCAGTTCTTC. Translated, it gives CATGTSAHNEQFF. This chain uses TRBV24-1 with TRBJ2-1; 10 bases line up with TRBD2. Germline CDR1 reads KGHDR; CDR2 reads SFDVKD. The V segment lost 9 bases and the J segment 7 bases; nucleotides outside the gene matches: 5. The CDR3 contains 13 residues.